These 19 T cell receptor beta chains originate from one sample sequenced in a study of tumor-infiltrating lymphocytes in primary liver carcinoma. The authors took blood RNA from unsorted whole blood and also extracted germline DNA. Total RNA (around 510 ng) served as template for TCR beta cDNA synthesis primed by a constant-region primer. It was through three nested multiplex PCR rounds of slightly modified ARM-PCR that TCR beta libraries arose. TRBV1-TRBV30 forward primers and a C-beta reverse primer were used in the first two PCR rounds, which each ran for approximately 11 cycles. MiXCR, applied by TCRdb to the multiplex PCR reads, yields one record per CDR3 protein. The table shows about 310,000 distinct CDR3 sequences, with approximately 58% occurring only once. The sequenced material came from peripheral blood. These TCRs come from a young woman with primary liver carcinoma and hepatitis B virus infection.

Worth noting for this clonotype: A single base separates this from a much larger clone, so it may be a read error. The J gene is TRBJ2-3, the V gene TRBV5-4, with D uncertain. The CDR3 is 13 amino acids. Germline V lookup: CDR1 SGHNT, CDR2 YYREEE (reference sequence). The CDR3 is CGSSPSSTDTQYF. CDR3 DNA: TGTGGCAGCAGCCCTAGTTCCACAGATACGCAGTATTTT.

The chain links TRBV11-2 to TRBJ2-5; TRBD1 or TRBD2 may be the D gene (5 bases each). Germline V gene lookup returns CDR1 SGHAT and CDR2 FQNNGV. V lost 8 bases, J lost 3 bases, and 16 bases lay in between. The CDR3 spans 14 residues. The CDR3, as DNA: TGTGCCAGCGGGACGCAGGTGGGGAAAGAGACCCAGTACTTC. It is translated as CASGTQVGKETQYF.

This chain links TRBV24-1 with TRBJ2-1; TRBD2 matches at 12 bases. The CDR3 is 17 amino acids. Germline CDR1 KGHDR, CDR2 SFDVKD. With 5 bases clipped from V and 9 bases from J, the junction kept 13 bases outside the gene matches. The CDR3 region is CATSVKTLAGGGGEQFF. CDR3 coding DNA: TGTGCCACCAGTGTTAAAACACTAGCGGGAGGTGGTGGTGAGCAGTTCTTC.

A remark on this clonotype: This could be a read error, since a much larger clone is one nucleotide away. J is TRBJ2-7 and V is TRBV12-3 or TRBV12-4; D is uncertain. V shed 7 bases and J shed 3 bases, with 13 bases lying between them. The CDR3 runs to 13 residues. CDR3 protein: CASTFGRGYEQYF. CDR3 bases: TGTGCCAGCACTTTTGGACGAGGCTACGAGCAGTACTTC.

This clonotype was seen only a few times. This chain uses TRBV13 with TRBJ2-2; 10 bases fit TRBD2. CDR1 is PRHDT and CDR2 is FYEKMQ in the germline V gene (reference sequence). V was pared by 6 bases and J by 5 bases, with 12 bases of the junction left unmatched. This CDR3 spans 17 amino acids. The CDR3 reads CASSWTSGWGGTGELFF. For the CDR3, the DNA is TGTGCCAGCAGTTGGACTAGCGGATGGGGAGGGACCGGGGAGCTGTTTTTT.

In its sample, this clonotype was seen a few times. The rearrangement links TRBV28 to TRBJ2-7, with TRBD1 matching 8 bases. The CDR3 loop spans 15 amino acids. Per the germline V gene, CDR1 is MDHEN and CDR2 is SYDVKM. The J segment lost 3 bases and the V segment lost 3 bases, leaving 7 bases of the junction unmatched. CDR3 in amino acids: CASSFGQGQDYEQYF. CDR3 coding DNA: TGTGCCAGCAGTTTTGGGCAGGGACAGGACTACGAGCAGTACTTC.

Comment on this clonotype: Relative to the germline gene, one junction end is altered; a read error may explain this. The chain is built from TRBV11-2 and TRBJ2-5, with D unclear. The germline V gene has CDR1 SGHAT and CDR2 FQNNGV. There are 13 residues in the CDR3. The CDR3 sequence: CVSSLSHKETQNF. The CDR3 region has the DNA TGTGTCAGCAGCTTAAGTCACAAAGAGACCCAGAACTTC.

In regard to this clonotype: An end of the junction does not agree with germline; a read error may underlie this. This chain uses TRBV5-5 with TRBJ2-2; no firm D call. CDR3 size: 14 residues. Germline assignment: CDR1 SGHKS and CDR2 YYEKEE (reference sequence). Written as DNA, the CDR3 is TGTGACAGCAGCTTGGAGACCCGACCGGGGGAGCTGTTTTTT. Translation gives CDSSLETRPGELFF.

The chain uses TRBV12-3 or TRBV12-4 and TRBJ2-2, with 9 bases identical to TRBD2. V gave up 5 bases and J gave up 11 bases; unmatched junction bases: 12. The CDR3 spans 15 residues. CDR3 sequence reads: CASSPRVAGVHELFF. CDR3 DNA: TGTGCCAGCAGTCCTCGGGTAGCGGGAGTTCATGAGCTGTTTTTT.

Of note for this clonotype: A much bigger clone sits one base away, suggesting this may be a read error. The chain has TRBV10-3 and TRBJ1-6, with unresolved D. Germline lookup yields CDR1 ENHRY and CDR2 SYGVKD. The CDR3 spans 15 residues. The CDR3 region has the DNA TGTGCCATCAGTGAGCGAGGGTCCTTTAATTCATCCCTCCACTTT. Translation gives CAISERGSFNSSLHF.

This clonotype was seen a handful of times. The chain couples TRBV6-6 to TRBJ2-1; D gene uncertain. Trimming removed 10 bases at V and 3 bases at J, with 10 bases between. The germline V gene encodes CDR1 MNHNY and CDR2 SVGAGI (reference sequence). The CDR3 length is 12 residues. The CDR3: CATLDGYNEQFF. DNA for the CDR3: TGTGCCACCCTAGACGGCTACAATGAGCAGTTCTTC.

The chain combines TRBV14 with TRBJ2-3, with unresolved D. CDR3 length: 13 amino acids. Trimming took 3 bases from V and 2 from J, leaving 6 bases between them. Germline CDR1 reads SGHDN; CDR2 reads FVKESK. Here the CDR3 reads CASSQSNTDTQYF. The CDR3 region has the DNA TGTGCCAGCAGCCAGAGCAACACAGATACGCAGTATTTT.

Points on this clonotype: A read error may produce the germline difference seen at one junction end. The CDR3: CANSSGLTPQETQYF. For the CDR3, the DNA is TGTGCCAACAGCTCGGGACTAACCCCGCAAGAAACCCAGTACTTC. V is TRBV11-3 and J is TRBJ2-5; 7 bases agree with TRBD2. This CDR3 region has 15 residues. Germline V gene data show CDR1 as SGHNT and CDR2 as YENEEA.

Points on this clonotype: The germline gene is not matched at one end of the junction; a read error may be the cause. The rearrangement links TRBV5-6 to TRBJ2-7, with 9 bases fitting TRBD1. The CDR3 totals 14 residues. Germline values: CDR1 SGHDT, CDR2 YYEEEE. CDR3 bases: TGTGCCGGCAACCCGGGACAGGGTCTCTACGAGCAATACTTC. Translated, it gives CAGNPGQGLYEQYF.

Turning to this clonotype: A much larger clone sits a single nucleotide away, making a read error possible. J is TRBJ2-5 and V is TRBV29-1; tentatively, D is TRBD2 (7 bases). CDR1 is SQVTM and CDR2 is ANQGSEA in the germline V gene. Deletions cut 5 bases from V and 7 bases from J, with 17 bases between. The CDR3 contains 13 residues. As DNA, the CDR3 is TGCAGCGTTTCTTGGGGGGGCGAAGGGACCCAGTACTTC. Protein sequence: CSVSWGGEGTQYF.

The chain has TRBV5-6 and TRBJ2-6; D is unresolved. Germline CDR1 and CDR2: SGHDT and YYEEEE. The CDR3 is made up of 19 amino acids. V was pared by 4 bases and J by 2 bases, with 22 bases between. The DNA of the CDR3 is TGTGCCAGCAGCCAATCCGAGACATTCTTCCCCACTGGGGCCAACGTCCTGACTTTC. It encodes CASSQSETFFPTGANVLTF. The whole variable domain, filled in from reference TRBV5-6 and TRBJ2-6, reads DAGVTQSPTHLIKTRGQQVTLRCSPKSGHDTVSWYQQALGQGPQFIFQYYEEEERQRGNFPDRFSGHQFPNYSSELNVNALLLGDSALYLCASSQSETFFPTGANVLTFGAGSRLTVL.

Concerning this clonotype itself: Just one base apart from a much larger clone, this may be a read error. This CDR3 is missing its conserved last phenylalanine or tryptophan, likely due to a read error. The genes are TRBV12-3 or TRBV12-4 and TRBJ1-1; D unresolved. CDR3 length equals 11 residues. Trimming left V 6 bases short and J 8 bases short, with 10 bases between. The CDR3 nucleotides read TGTGCCAGCAGCCCGATCGGAGAAGCTTTCTTA. Residues: CASSPIGEAFL.

The sample holds many counts of this clonotype. The gene calls are TRBV6-1 and TRBJ2-4; D perhaps matches TRBD2 (6 bases). Trimming took off 6 bases at V and 0 bases at J, with 15 bases between the two ends. CDR1 MNHNS and CDR2 SASEGT come from the germline V gene. There are 16 residues in the CDR3. CDR3 sequence reads: CASRLGGGLAKNIQYF. CDR3 coding DNA: TGTGCCAGCAGGTTGGGAGGCGGTCTAGCCAAAAACATTCAGTACTTC.

In regard to this clonotype: A much larger clonotype is one base distant, so this may be a read error. This sequence joins TRBV29-1 and TRBJ2-1; the match to TRBD2 covers 7 bases. The CDR3 spans 14 residues. Germline-derived CDR1 and CDR2 are SQVTM and ANQGSEA. The ends lost 6 bases at V and 0 bases at J; junction bases unmatched: 5. The CDR3 sequence: CSVTGGSSYNEQFF. The CDR3 DNA is TGCAGCGTGACTGGCGGGAGCTCCTACAATGAGCAGTTCTTC.